A selection of T cell receptor beta chains follows, all from one sample in a study of blood T cell repertoires in COVID-19. The repertoire was sequenced with immunoSEQ multiplex PCR; TCRdb's copy has only in-frame clones and lacks some. The sample includes under 350,000 clones, 83% of them seen just once. Sequencing input: peripheral blood. The receptors stem from a woman aged 50 to 60 who had recovered from COVID-19. The CDR3 runs from the conserved cysteine through the conserved F or W. D genes are given only for firm matches. The size entry is marked missing in some rows and otherwise reads once, few, many or a size class.

clone size,J gene,V gene,D gene,CDR3 protein,CDR3 DNA
.,TRBJ2-3,TRBV27,TRBD2,CASSTVAGASTDTQYF,TGTGCCAGCAGTACAGTAGCGGGAGCGAGCACAGATACGCAGTATTTT
.,TRBJ1-1,TRBV4-2,TRBD1,CASSPLGTGAPRNTEAFF,TGTGCCAGCAGCCCCTTGGGAACAGGGGCTCCAAGGAACACTGAAGCTTTCTTT
.,TRBJ2-3,TRBV19,.,CATQVTSLTDTQYF,TGTGCCACCCAAGTTACTTCTCTCACAGATACGCAGTATTTT
.,TRBJ2-2,TRBV2,.,CASSKASRAGTGELFF,TGTGCCAGCAGCAAGGCGTCGAGGGCGGGGACCGGGGAGCTGTTTTTT
.,TRBJ1-6,TRBV9,TRBD1,CASSVLQGIGDSPLHF,TGTGCCAGCAGCGTTTTACAGGGGATAGGAGATTCACCCCTCCACTTT
.,TRBJ1-3,TRBV4-1,.,CASSQDPGSGNTIYF,TGCGCCAGCAGCCAAGATCCGGGTTCGGGAAACACCATATATTTT
.,TRBJ2-5,TRBV5-5,.,CASRYGHRSQETQYF,TGTGCCAGCAGGTACGGTCACAGGAGCCAAGAGACCCAGTACTTC
once,TRBJ1-3,TRBV3-1/TRBV3-2,.,CASSQDRSPGNTIYF,TGTGCCAGCAGCCAAGACAGATCCCCTGGAAACACCATATATTTT
.,TRBJ1-2,TRBV4-1,TRBD1,CASSQPTGMRGYTF,TGCGCCAGCAGCCAACCGACAGGGATGCGTGGCTACACCTTC
.,TRBJ2-7,TRBV15,.,CATIRRPQSYEQYF,TGTGCCACCATTCGGCGGCCCCAATCCTACGAGCAGTACTTC
.,TRBJ1-4,TRBV25-1,TRBD1,CASSSDRDEKLFF,TGTGCCAGCAGTTCGGACAGGGATGAAAAACTGTTTTTT
.,TRBJ2-7,TRBV19,.,CASSIGRHISHYEQYF,TGTGCCAGTAGTATCGGGAGACACATAAGCCATTACGAGCAGTACTTC
.,TRBJ1-2,TRBV19,TRBD1,CASSSGTAFSVGYTF,TGTGCCAGTAGTAGCGGGACAGCGTTTTCTGTTGGCTACACCTTC
.,TRBJ1-2,TRBV7-9,.,CASSPGTPNNYGYTF,TGTGCCAGCAGCCCCGGGACACCAAATAACTATGGCTACACCTTC
.,TRBJ1-2,TRBV6-1,TRBD1,CASSTRGQGNYGYTF,TGTGCCAGCAGCACCCGGGGACAGGGTAACTATGGCTACACCTTC
.,TRBJ2-3,TRBV29-1,.,CSGYSGPTDTQYF,TGCAGCGGTTATTCTGGCCCCACAGATACGCAGTATTTT
.,TRBJ2-4,TRBV6-2/TRBV6-3,.,CASSNLVGNIQYF,TGTGCCAGCAGCAATCTAGTGGGAAACATTCAGTACTTC
.,TRBJ2-2,TRBV3-1/TRBV3-2,TRBD2,CASSQDRTSDTGELFF,TGTGCCAGCAGCCAAGATCGCACTAGCGACACCGGGGAGCTGTTTTTT
.,TRBJ1-1,TRBV7-2,.,CASSNQRDTEAFF,TGTGCCAGCAGCAACCAACGGGACACTGAAGCTTTCTTT
.,TRBJ2-5,TRBV29-1,.,CSVDRGEGRETQYF,TGCAGCGTTGATAGGGGGGAGGGACGGGAGACCCAGTACTTC
.,TRBJ2-2,TRBV6-2/TRBV6-3,.,CASSYLWSSTAYTGELFF,TGTGCCAGCAGTTACTTGTGGTCTAGCACTGCGTACACCGGGGAGCTGTTTTTT
once,TRBJ2-5,TRBV7-3,.,CARLGRAAGPPRLQETQYF,TGTGCCAGATTGGGGCGGGCGGCGGGACCCCCGCGGCTCCAAGAGACCCAGTACTTC
.,TRBJ2-7,TRBV27,TRBD2,CASSFDITGTSTHEQYF,TGTGCCAGCAGTTTCGATATTACCGGGACTAGTACCCACGAGCAGTACTTC